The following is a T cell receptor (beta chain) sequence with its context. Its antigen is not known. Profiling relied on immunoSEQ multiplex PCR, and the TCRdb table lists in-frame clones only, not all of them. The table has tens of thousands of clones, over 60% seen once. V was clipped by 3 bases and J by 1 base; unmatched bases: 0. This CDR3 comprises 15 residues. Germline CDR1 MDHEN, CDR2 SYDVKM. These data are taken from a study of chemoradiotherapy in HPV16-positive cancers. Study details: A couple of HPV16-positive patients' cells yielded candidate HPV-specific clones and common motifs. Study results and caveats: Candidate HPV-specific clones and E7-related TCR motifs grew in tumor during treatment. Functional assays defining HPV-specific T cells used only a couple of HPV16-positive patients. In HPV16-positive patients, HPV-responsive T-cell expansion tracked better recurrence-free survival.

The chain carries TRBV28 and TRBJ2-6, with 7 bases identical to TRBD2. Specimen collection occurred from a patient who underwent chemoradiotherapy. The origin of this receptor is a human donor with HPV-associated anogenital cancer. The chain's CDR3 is CASSLGGSGANVLTF. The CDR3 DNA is TGTGCCAGCAGTTTGGGAGGGTCTGGGGCCAACGTCCTGACTTTC.